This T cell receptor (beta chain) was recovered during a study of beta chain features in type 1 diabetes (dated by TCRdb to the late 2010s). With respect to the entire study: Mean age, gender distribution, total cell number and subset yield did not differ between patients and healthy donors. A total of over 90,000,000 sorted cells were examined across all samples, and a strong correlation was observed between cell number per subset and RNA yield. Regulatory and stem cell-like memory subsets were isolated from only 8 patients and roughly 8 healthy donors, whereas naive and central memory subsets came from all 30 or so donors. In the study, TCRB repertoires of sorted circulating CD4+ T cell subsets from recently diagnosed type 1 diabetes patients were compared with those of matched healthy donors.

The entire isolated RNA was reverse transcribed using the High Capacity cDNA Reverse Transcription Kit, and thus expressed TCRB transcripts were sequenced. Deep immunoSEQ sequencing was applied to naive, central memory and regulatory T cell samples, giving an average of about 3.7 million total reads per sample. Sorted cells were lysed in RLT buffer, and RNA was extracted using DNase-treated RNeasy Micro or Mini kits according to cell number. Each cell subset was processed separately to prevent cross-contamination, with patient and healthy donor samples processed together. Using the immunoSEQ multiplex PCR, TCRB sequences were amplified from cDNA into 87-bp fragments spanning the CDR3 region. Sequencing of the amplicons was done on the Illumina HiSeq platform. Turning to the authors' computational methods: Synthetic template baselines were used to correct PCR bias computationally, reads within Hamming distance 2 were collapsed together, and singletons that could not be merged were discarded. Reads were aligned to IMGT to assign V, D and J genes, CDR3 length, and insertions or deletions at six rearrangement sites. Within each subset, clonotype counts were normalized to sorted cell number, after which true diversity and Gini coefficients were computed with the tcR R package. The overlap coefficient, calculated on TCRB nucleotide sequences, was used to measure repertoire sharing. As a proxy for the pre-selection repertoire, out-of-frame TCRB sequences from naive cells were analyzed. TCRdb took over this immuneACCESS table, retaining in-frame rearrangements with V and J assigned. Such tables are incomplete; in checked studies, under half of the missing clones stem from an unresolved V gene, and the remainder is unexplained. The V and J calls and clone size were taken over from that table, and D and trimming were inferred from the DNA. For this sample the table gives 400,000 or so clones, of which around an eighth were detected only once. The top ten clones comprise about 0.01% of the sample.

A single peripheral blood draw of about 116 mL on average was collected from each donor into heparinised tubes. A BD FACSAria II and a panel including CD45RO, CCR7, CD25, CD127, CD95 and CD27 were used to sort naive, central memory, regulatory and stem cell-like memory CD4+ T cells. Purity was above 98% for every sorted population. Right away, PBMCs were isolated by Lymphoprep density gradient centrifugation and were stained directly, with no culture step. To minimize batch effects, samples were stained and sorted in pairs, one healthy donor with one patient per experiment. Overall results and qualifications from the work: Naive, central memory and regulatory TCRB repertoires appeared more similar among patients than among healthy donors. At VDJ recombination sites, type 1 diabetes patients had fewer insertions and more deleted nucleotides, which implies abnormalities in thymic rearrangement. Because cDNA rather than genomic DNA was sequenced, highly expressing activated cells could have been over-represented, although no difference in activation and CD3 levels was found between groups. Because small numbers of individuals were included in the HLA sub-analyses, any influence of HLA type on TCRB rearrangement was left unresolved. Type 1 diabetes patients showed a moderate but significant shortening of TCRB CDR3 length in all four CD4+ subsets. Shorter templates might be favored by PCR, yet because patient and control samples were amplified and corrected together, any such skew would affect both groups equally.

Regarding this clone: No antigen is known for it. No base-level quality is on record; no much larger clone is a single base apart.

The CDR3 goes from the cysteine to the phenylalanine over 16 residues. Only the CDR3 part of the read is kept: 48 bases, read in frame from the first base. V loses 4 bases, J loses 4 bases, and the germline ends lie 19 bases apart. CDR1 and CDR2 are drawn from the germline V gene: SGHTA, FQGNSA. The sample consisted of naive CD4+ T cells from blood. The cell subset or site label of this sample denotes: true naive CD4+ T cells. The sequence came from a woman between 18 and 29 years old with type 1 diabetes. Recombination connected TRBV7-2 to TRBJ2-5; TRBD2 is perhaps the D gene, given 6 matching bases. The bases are TGTGCCAGCAGCTCCGCTGGAGGGAGCGCCCGAGAGACCCAGTACTTC. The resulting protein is CASSSAGGSARETQYF.